This TCR beta chain derives from a study of T cell changes during pregnancy in multiple sclerosis. CDR1 is SGHRS, CDR2 YFSETQ, per germline. The CDR3 extends over 16 amino acids. Germline trimming cut 0 bases from V and 2 bases from J; bases unmatched to any gene: 2. Generated by immunoSEQ multiplex PCR, the TCRdb table keeps only in-frame clones and is missing some. Of 43,000 or so clones listed, approximately 90% are singletons. The specimen was PBMCs (not recorded whether the cells were cultured). The source of this sequence is a female donor with multiple sclerosis, enrolled in a pregnancy study. V and J are TRBV5-1 and TRBJ2-5; 12 nucleotides line up with TRBD2. The CDR3 loop is CASSLAGTSGQETQYF. The DNA of the CDR3 is TGCGCCAGCAGCTTGGCAGGGACTAGCGGGCAAGAGACCCAGTACTTC.